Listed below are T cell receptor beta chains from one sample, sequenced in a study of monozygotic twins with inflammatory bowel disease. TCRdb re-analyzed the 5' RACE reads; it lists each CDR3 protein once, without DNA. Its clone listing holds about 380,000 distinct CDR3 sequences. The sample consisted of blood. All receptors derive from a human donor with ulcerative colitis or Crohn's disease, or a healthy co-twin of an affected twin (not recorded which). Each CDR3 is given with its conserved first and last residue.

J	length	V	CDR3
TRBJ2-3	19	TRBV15	CATSRMRRQGLAFRDTQYF
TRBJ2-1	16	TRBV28	CASSQELAGAYNEQFF
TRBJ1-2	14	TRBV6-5	CASSYSPGTYGYTF
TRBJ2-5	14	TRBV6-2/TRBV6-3	CASSYNRGQETQYF
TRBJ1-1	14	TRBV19	CASRLGGGVTEAFF
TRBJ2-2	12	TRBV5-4	CASSLPAGELFF
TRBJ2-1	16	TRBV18	CASSPEGALPYNEQFF
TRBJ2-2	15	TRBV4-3	CASSPRRDRTGELFF
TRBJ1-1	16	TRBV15	CATRGGTYRLNTEAFF
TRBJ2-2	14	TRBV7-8	CASSFPPNTGELFF
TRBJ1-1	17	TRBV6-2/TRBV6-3	CASSNRQGVRMNTEAFF
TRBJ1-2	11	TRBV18	CASSGQDGYTF
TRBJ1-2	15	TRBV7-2	CASSLGSGTAASYTF
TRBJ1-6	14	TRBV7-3	CASSYTAYNSPLHF
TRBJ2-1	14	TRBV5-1	CASINGTGAREQFF
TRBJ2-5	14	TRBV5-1	CASSSDMGKETQYF
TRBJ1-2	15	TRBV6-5	CASITRSDSLSGYTF
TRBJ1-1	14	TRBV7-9	CASSLSRRNTEAFF
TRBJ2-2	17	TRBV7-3	CASSQTGGPTTTRELFF
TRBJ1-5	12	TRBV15	CATSRDMGTQHF
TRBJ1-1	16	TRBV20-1	CSARAPPQGPYTEAFF
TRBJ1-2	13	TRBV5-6	CASSSERVWGYTF
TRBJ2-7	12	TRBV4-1	CASSPVGGEQYF
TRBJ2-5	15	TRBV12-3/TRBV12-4	CASSLSQGVQETQYF
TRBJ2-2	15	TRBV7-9	CASSPRGEDTGELFF
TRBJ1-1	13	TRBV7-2	CASSPDREAEAFF
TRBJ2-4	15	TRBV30	CAWSLQGLTKNIQYF
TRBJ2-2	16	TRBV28	CASILGGAVNTGELFF
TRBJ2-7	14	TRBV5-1	CASSLVVAGDEQYF
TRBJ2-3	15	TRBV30	CAWSRGTGTTDTQYF
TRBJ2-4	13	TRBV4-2	CASSQLTKNIQYF
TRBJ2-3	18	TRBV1	CTSSQDAETSGGTDTQYF
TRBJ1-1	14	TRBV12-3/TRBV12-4	CASSSGTVNTEAFF
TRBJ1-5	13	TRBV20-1	CSARRDSNQPQHF
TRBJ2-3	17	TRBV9	CASSVEESGTRADTQYF